Following are 18 T cell receptor beta chains from one sample sequenced in a study of T cell clonality in common variable immunodeficiency. Their antigens are not known. TCRdb's copy holds only in-frame clones and misses some; the assay was immunoSEQ multiplex PCR. The sample shows about 26,000 clones, none of them appearing just once. Points from the study as a whole: Fewer deletions and N-nucleotide insertions were reportedly seen in common variable immunodeficiency TCR beta sequences.

Sequenced material: peripheral blood mononuclear cells. These receptors were taken from a human donor with common variable immunodeficiency.

This clone was counted ten times or more. The part of the CDR3 DNA that was read is TGTGCCAGCAGTTGGGTGGGCATCGGCAATCAGCCC. Its translation is CASSWVGIGNQP. From start to end, the CDR3 is CASSWVGIGNQPQHF. This rearrangement joins TRBV2 to TRBJ1-5; D call uncertain. The read falls 3 residues short of the CDR3 end, and the missing part is taken from the germline J gene. CDR3 length: 15 amino acids. CDR1 SNHLY and CDR2 FYNNEI come from the germline V gene. Trimming removed 5 bases at V and 2 bases at J, with 13 bases between.

The table lists this clone with many counts. The CDR3 end lies 3 residues beyond the end of the read and is filled in from the germline J gene. This chain connects TRBV7-2 to TRBJ2-3; 7 bases match TRBD2. Looked up from germline, CDR1 is SGHTA and CDR2 is FQGNSA. The CDR3 extends over 15 amino acids. The junction had 4 bases not matched to a gene; V was cut back by 1 base and J by 3 bases. This chain's CDR3 is CASSLGQRGTDTQYF. The sequenced part of the CDR3 DNA is TGTGCCAGCAGCTTAGGTCAGCGGGGAACAGATACG.

As concerns this clone: The CDR3 extends 3 residues past the end of the read, so its final part is completed from the germline J gene. The rearrangement uses TRBV16 and TRBJ2-7; D not certain. The CDR3 extends over 15 amino acids. Trimming took 0 bases from V and 2 from J, leaving 11 bases between them. Germline loops: CDR1 KGHSY, CDR2 FQNENV. The sequenced CDR3 bases are TGTGCCAGCAGCCAATCGATCCAGGCCCCCTACGAG. Residues: CASSQSIQAPYE. The whole CDR3 is CASSQSIQAPYEQYF.

This clone occurred a few times. The missing CDR3 end, 3 residues past where the read stops, is filled in from the germline J gene. This sequence joins TRBV6-2 or TRBV6-3 and TRBJ2-7, with D possibly matching TRBD1 (5 bases). Trimming cost V 3 bases and J 3 bases, with 12 bases left between them. The CDR3 extends over 14 amino acids. The germline CDR1 and CDR2 sequences are MNHEY and SVGEGT. The CDR3 loop reads CASSYQGLVYEQYF. The sequenced part of the CDR3 DNA is TGTGCCAGCAGTTATCAGGGTCTGGTCTACGAG.

This clone was observed at least ten times. The CDR3 goes on 3 residues after the read ends, and that part is filled in from the germline J gene. This chain links TRBV7-9 with TRBJ2-7; tentatively, D is TRBD2 (5 bases). CDR3 size: 11 residues. Germline CDR1 and CDR2: SEHNR and FQNEAQ (reference sequence). The V end was cut by 6 bases, the J end by 6 bases, with 9 bases between. The part of the CDR3 DNA that was read is TGTGCCAGCAGTTCCGGACTCGAG. Amino acids: CASSSGLE. Given in full, the CDR3 is CASSSGLEQYF.

About this clone: The CDR3 extends 3 residues past the end of the read, so its final part is completed from the germline J gene. J is TRBJ1-2 and V is TRBV20-1; 7 positions agree with TRBD1. The germline V gene has CDR1 DFQATT and CDR2 SNEGSKA (reference sequence). CDR3 length: 13 residues. The trim removed 3 bases at V and 4 bases at J, leaving 5 bases unmatched. CDR3 sequence reads: CSARKGQSYGYTF. CDR3 bases read: TGCAGTGCTAGGAAGGGACAGAGCTATGGC.

This clone was observed at least ten times. At one end the junction does not follow the germline gene, possibly because of a read error. The missing CDR3 end, 3 residues past where the read stops, is filled in from the germline J gene. This chain connects TRBV4-2 to TRBJ1-2; the D is unclear. CDR1 and CDR2 from the germline V gene are LGHNA and YNFKEQ. CDR3 length equals 13 residues. The part of the CDR3 DNA that was read is TGCGCCAGCAGCCAAGACTCAGACTATGGC. Translated: CASSQDSDYG. In full, the CDR3 is CASSQDSDYGYTF.

At least ten counts were recorded for this clone. The CDR3: CASSLKDRFYNEQFF. The CDR3 DNA, read in part, is TGTGCCAGCAGCTTAAAGGACAGATTCTACAATGAG. The chain joins TRBV7-9 to TRBJ2-1; weak D call: TRBD1 (6 bases). With the read ending 3 residues before the CDR3 end, the germline J gene is used to fill in that end. Trimming took 2 bases from V and 3 from J, leaving 11 bases between them. CDR1 is SEHNR and CDR2 is FQNEAQ in the germline V gene (reference sequence). The CDR3 is 15 amino acids.

This clone was counted many times. The CDR3 is cut off 3 residues early in the read; its end comes from the germline J gene. The V gene is TRBV18, the J gene TRBJ2-7; a weak D match, TRBD2 (7 bases). The CDR3 totals 15 residues. In germline, CDR1 is KGHSH, CDR2 LQKENI. Trimming took off 3 bases at V and 2 bases at J, with 14 bases between the two ends. CDR3 residues: CASSPIQGGTYEQYF. Partial CDR3 DNA: TGTGCCAGCTCACCGATACAGGGAGGGACCTACGAG.

As for this clone: The CDR3 goes on 3 residues after the read ends, and that part is filled in from the germline J gene. The V call is TRBV5-1, the J call TRBJ2-3, with 14 positions matching TRBD2. The V segment lost 4 bases and the J segment 6 bases; nucleotides outside the gene matches: 7. CDR1 and CDR2 (germline): SGHRS, YFSETQ. The CDR3 runs 16 residues. CDR3 protein: CASSRTSGGFQDTQYF. The CDR3 bases that were read are TGCGCCAGCAGCCGGACTAGCGGGGGGTTCCAGGATACG.

Of note for this clone: The CDR3 end is not reached by the read, which stops 3 residues before it; the germline J gene fills it in. This chain links TRBV5-6 with TRBJ2-1; D gene ambiguous. This CDR3 has 15 amino acids. V lost 5 bases to trimming and J lost 4 bases, with 16 bases between them. Germline V gene lookup returns CDR1 SGHDT and CDR2 YYEEEE. The part of the CDR3 DNA that was read is TGTGCCAGCAGTCCCGAGAGAGTAGGGTACAATGAG. As protein: CASSPERVGYNE. The whole CDR3 protein is CASSPERVGYNEQFF.

Details on this clone: The read ends 3 residues early relative to the CDR3; the germline J gene fills the gap. This chain joins TRBV18 and TRBJ2-7; maybe TRBD1 (5 bases). Trimming removed 2 bases from V and 5 bases from J, with 16 bases in between. The CDR3 runs 15 residues. Germline-derived CDR1 and CDR2 are KGHSH and LQKENI. CDR3 sequence: CASSPFMDKWDEQYF. The CDR3 DNA, read in part, is TGTGCCAGCTCACCATTTATGGACAAATGGGACGAG.

There are many counts of this clone. The covered CDR3 bases are TGTGCCAGCTCAAAGGCGGGGGGATTCACAGATACG. Protein product: CASSKAGGFTDT. The full CDR3 protein reads CASSKAGGFTDTQYF. This chain joins TRBV18 and TRBJ2-3, with TRBD2 matching over 8 bases. The read terminates 3 residues before the CDR3 end, so the remaining end is supplied by the germline J gene. Trimming at V came to 5 bases and at J to 2 bases, leaving 6 bases not matched to a gene. The germline gives CDR1 KGHSH, CDR2 LQKENI. This CDR3 spans 15 amino acids.

As to this clone: The observed sequence ends 3 residues before the CDR3 terminus, with the missing tail filled in from the germline J gene. The chain is built from TRBV5-1 and TRBJ2-7, with 11 bases matching TRBD1. This CDR3 region has 14 residues. The germline CDR1 and CDR2 sequences are SGHRS and YFSETQ. V shed 3 bases, J shed 2 bases, and the junction held 1 base outside the gene matches. CDR3 sequence reads: CASSSGQGAYEQYF. The CDR3 DNA, read in part, is TGCGCCAGCAGCTCGGGACAGGGGGCCTACGAG.

Comment on this clone: The read gets to within 3 residues of the CDR3 end, and the germline J gene fills in the rest. The V gene is TRBV6-2 or TRBV6-3, the J gene TRBJ2-5; D is possibly TRBD1 (6 bases). V gave up 3 bases and J gave up 6 bases, with 14 bases separating them. This CDR3 is 14 amino acids long. The germline V gene has CDR1 MNHEY and CDR2 SVGEGT. CDR3 DNA (partial): TGTGCCAGCAGTTATCAGGGGCGCGAGCAGACC. Translation: CASSYQGREQT. The CDR3 in its entirety is CASSYQGREQTQYF.

Details on this clone: The CDR3 end is not reached by the read, which stops 3 residues before it; the germline J gene fills it in. This CDR3 is also generated by other DNA sequences in the sample. J is TRBJ1-5 and V is TRBV19; 7 positions match TRBD1. The CDR3 consists of 15 residues. Germline CDR1 LNHDA, CDR2 SQIVND (reference sequence). The ends lost 3 bases at V and 6 bases at J; junction bases unmatched: 8. The CDR3 region is CASSMQGGLGQPQHF. Partial CDR3 DNA: TGTGCCAGTAGTATGCAGGGGGGCCTTGGTCAGCCC. The full variable domain, rest sourced from reference TRBV19 and TRBJ1-5, is DGGITQSPKYLFRKEGQNVTLSCEQNLNHDAMYWYRQDPGQGLRLIYYSQIVNDFQKGDIAEGYSVSREKKESFPLTVTSAQKNPTAFYLCASSMQGGLGQPQHFGDGTRLSIL.

This clone has a handful of counts. The read ends 3 residues shy of where the CDR3 ends; the end is completed using the germline J gene. The chain combines TRBV30 with TRBJ2-1; 9 bases fit TRBD2. The ends lost 2 bases at V and 8 bases at J; junction bases unmatched: 10. Germline V gene sequence: CDR1 GTSNPN, CDR2 SVGIG (reference sequence). The CDR3 extends over 15 amino acids. This CDR3 is CAWSLRLAGMHEQFF. The sequenced part of the CDR3 DNA is TGTGCCTGGAGTTTGCGGCTAGCGGGAATGCATGAG. Full variable domain (missing parts from reference TRBV30 and TRBJ2-1): SQTIHQWPATLVQPVGSPLSLECTVEGTSNPNLYWYRQAAGRGLQLLFYSVGIGQISSEVPQNLSASRPQDRQFILSSKKLLLSDSGFYLCAWSLRLAGMHEQFFGPGTRLTVL.

This clone was counted ten times or more. The read comes to an end 3 residues before the CDR3 does, leaving the germline J gene to fill in the end. J is TRBJ1-1 and V is TRBV5-5; D remains ambiguous. Germline CDR1 SGHKS, CDR2 YYEKEE (reference sequence). V dropped 2 bases and J dropped 4 bases, with 15 bases sitting between them. The CDR3 spans 15 residues. This CDR3 reads CASSLIGAEGTEAFF. The part of the CDR3 DNA that was read is TGTGCCAGCAGCTTAATCGGCGCCGAGGGCACTGAA.